This TCR beta chain appears in the sequencing data of a study of Graves' ophthalmopathy and Graves' hyperthyroidism. This clonotype was seen more than once but under ten times. Its cognate antigen is unknown. The study, taken as a whole, reports: Ophthalmopathy versus stable hyperthyroidism: 13-signature model gave around 90% sensitivity, just under 82% specificity. Most expanded thyroid clonotypes above 0.001 frequency also appeared in blood.

Hyperthyroidism patients had new diagnoses, durations under 2 months, and ages of 18 to 65. V was cut by 2 bases and J by 7 bases, with 11 bases left in between. Germline lookup yields CDR1 SEHNR and CDR2 FQNEAQ (reference sequence). The CDR3 consists of 14 residues. Transcripts of RNA were the source for amplifying TCR beta CDR3 regions. RT-PCR was first run with HTBI primers, then multiplex PCR in a second round. TCRdb called the multiplex PCR reads again in MiXCR, with one record for every CDR3 protein. Of under 800,000 distinct CDR3 sequences detected, over 20% appear once; the ten largest clones hold around 6.9%.

The clonotype was recovered from a woman younger than 30 with stable Graves' hyperthyroidism. Some clones in this sample may be carry-over from other donors' samples. The specimen sequenced was peripheral blood. The rearrangement links TRBV7-9 to TRBJ2-2; D is uncertain. The CDR3 DNA sequence: TGTGCCAGCAGCTTAAACTCCCCGGGCGGGGAGCTGTTTTTT. Its translation is CASSLNSPGGELFF.